This T cell receptor (beta chain) originates from a study of identical twins. Healthy Caucasian individuals made up all the donors. General study results and limits: Conclusions came from cross-sectional statistical analysis, not from following the same donors.

Germline V CDR1 and CDR2: SGHRS, YFSETQ. Trimming pared 4 bases from V and 0 bases from J, leaving 10 bases between. The CDR3 totals 15 residues. TCRdb reprocessed the 5' RACE reads via MiXCR and lists one record per CDR3 protein. The sample holds some 1,600,000 distinct CDR3 sequences, about 31% seen once. On this clonotype: Its matching antigen is unknown.

The chain has TRBV5-1 and TRBJ1-4, with D unclear. The origin of this receptor is a newborn girl in good health. The sequencing sample was made of cord blood. The CDR3 DNA is TGCGCCAGCAGCGCGTACGGGGCAACTAATGAAAAACTGTTTTTT. As protein: CASSAYGATNEKLFF.